A selection of T cell receptor beta chains follows, all from one sample in a study of blood T cell repertoires in COVID-19. The method was immunoSEQ multiplex PCR; TCRdb's version includes in-frame clones alone and lacks a portion of them. Of tens of thousands of clones listed, approximately 80% are singletons. The sample consisted of peripheral blood. The receptors here all came from a man aged 80 or over with COVID-19, enrolled during active disease. The CDR3 runs from the conserved cysteine through the conserved F or W. A D gene is named only where the DNA matches it firmly. Not every row has a clone size; where given, it reads once, few, many or a size class.

TRBJ2-1,.,TRBV9,TRBD1,CASSVGSGGWNEQFF,TGTGCCAGCAGCGTAGGGTCAGGGGGCTGGAATGAGCAGTTCTTC
TRBJ1-5,.,TRBV29-1,.,CSVGRGSQPQHF,TGCAGCGTTGGAAGGGGGAGTCAGCCCCAGCATTTT
TRBJ1-2,.,TRBV7-2,.,CASSSDGQNYGYTF,TGTGCCAGCAGCTCGGACGGACAGAACTATGGCTACACCTTC
TRBJ2-3,.,TRBV28,.,CASSLPAGSSTDTQYF,TGTGCCAGCAGCCTACCGGCGGGATCTAGCACAGATACGCAGTATTTT
TRBJ1-3,.,TRBV19,.,CASSPPGRGNTIYF,TGTGCCAGTAGTCCCCCGGGGAGAGGAAACACCATATATTTT
TRBJ2-1,.,TRBV2,TRBD2,CATGREGAGYNEQFF,TGTGCCACGGGCAGGGAGGGAGCGGGCTACAATGAGCAGTTCTTC
TRBJ2-6,.,TRBV30,.,CARLASGANVLTF,TGTGCCCGGCTAGCCTCTGGGGCCAACGTCCTGACTTTC
TRBJ1-5,.,TRBV20-1,.,CSASATGNNQPQHF,TGCAGTGCTAGTGCAACAGGAAACAATCAGCCCCAGCATTTT
TRBJ2-7,medium-sized,TRBV28,TRBD2,CASSFRLAVDEQYF,TGTGCCAGCAGTTTTAGGCTAGCGGTGGACGAGCAGTACTTC
TRBJ2-5,.,TRBV20-1,TRBD2,CSASRLAGGETQYF,TGCAGTGCTAGTCGACTAGCGGGGGGGGAGACCCAGTACTTC
TRBJ2-3,.,TRBV10-3,.,CAISEGAGTDTQYF,TGTGCCATCAGTGAAGGGGCAGGGACAGATACGCAGTATTTT
TRBJ1-6,few,TRBV19,.,CASSIGETYNSPLHF,TGTGCCAGTAGTATAGGCGAGACCTATAATTCACCCCTCCACTTT
TRBJ2-1,.,TRBV15,TRBD1,CATSRYGTGYYNEQFF,TGTGCCACCAGCCGGTACGGGACAGGGTATTACAATGAGCAGTTCTTC
TRBJ2-6,.,TRBV19,TRBD1,CASSTYRGSGANVLTF,TGTGCCAGTAGTACCTACAGGGGCTCTGGGGCCAACGTCCTGACTTTC
TRBJ1-2,.,TRBV28,TRBD1,CASSSVRQGLSRYTF,TGTGCCAGCAGTTCAGTGCGACAGGGGCTTTCGCGCTACACCTTC
TRBJ1-2,.,TRBV28,TRBD1,CASSTPADRGRLSYTF,TGTGCCAGCAGCACCCCGGCGGACAGGGGGCGCCTGAGCTACACCTTC
TRBJ1-5,few,TRBV18,.,CASSPVGAPQPQHF,TGTGCCAGCTCACCTGTGGGGGCCCCTCAGCCCCAGCATTTT
TRBJ1-1,.,TRBV23-1,.,CASSQYRNTEAFF,TGCGCCAGCAGTCAATACAGAAACACTGAAGCTTTCTTT
TRBJ2-1,once,TRBV7-2,TRBD2,CASSSTSGPYNEQFF,TGTGCCAGCAGCTCAACTAGCGGCCCTTACAATGAGCAGTTCTTC
TRBJ1-1,.,TRBV6-5,TRBD1,CASETGAGTEAFF,TGTGCCAGCGAGACAGGGGCGGGCACTGAAGCTTTCTTT
TRBJ2-7,.,TRBV7-2,.,CASSLIGQRDEQYF,TGTGCCAGCAGCTTAATCGGACAGAGAGACGAGCAGTACTTC
TRBJ1-1,once,TRBV29-1,.,CSVGWAENTEAFF,TGCAGCGTCGGATGGGCAGAGAACACTGAAGCTTTCTTT